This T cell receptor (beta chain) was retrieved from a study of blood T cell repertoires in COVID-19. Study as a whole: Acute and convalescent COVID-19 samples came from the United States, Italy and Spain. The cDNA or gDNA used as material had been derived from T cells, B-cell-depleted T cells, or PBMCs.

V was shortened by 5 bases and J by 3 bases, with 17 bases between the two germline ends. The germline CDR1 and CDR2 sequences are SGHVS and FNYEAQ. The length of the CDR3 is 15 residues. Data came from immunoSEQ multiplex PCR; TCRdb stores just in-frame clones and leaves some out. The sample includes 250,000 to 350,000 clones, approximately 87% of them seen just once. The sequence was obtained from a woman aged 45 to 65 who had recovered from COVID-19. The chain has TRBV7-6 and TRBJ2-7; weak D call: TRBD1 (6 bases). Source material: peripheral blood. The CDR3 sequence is CASSQGSGAFYEQYF. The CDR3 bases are TGTGCCAGCAGCCAGGGGTCAGGGGCATTCTACGAGCAGTACTTC. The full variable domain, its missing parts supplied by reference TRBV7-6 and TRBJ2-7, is GAGVSQSPRYKVTKRGQDVALRCDPISGHVSLYWYRQALGQGPEFLTYFNYEAQQDKSGLPNDRFSAERPEGSISTLTIQRTEQRDSAMYRCASSQGSGAFYEQYFGPGTRLTVT.